The 28 T cell receptor beta chains below were found in one sample sequenced in a study of PD-1 blockade in classical Hodgkin lymphoma. No patient escaped relapse after autologous stem cell transplantation, and brentuximab vedotin exposure varied. Method: immunoSEQ multiplex PCR; TCRdb's copy keeps in-frame clones and lacks some. The sample records over 50,000 clones, roughly 80% being singletons. The material sequenced was peripheral blood mononuclear cells (PBMCs), taken at baseline. The receptors stem from a human donor with classical Hodgkin lymphoma.

The CDR3 protein is CASSSRREIQETQYF. The CDR3 DNA follows: TGTGCCAGCAGCTCTAGACGGGAGATTCAAGAGACCCAGTACTTC. This sequence joins TRBV5-4 and TRBJ2-5, with D perhaps matching TRBD2 (6 bases). Germline V lookup: CDR1 SGHNT, CDR2 YYREEE (reference sequence). The CDR3 runs 15 residues. The V gene lost 3 bases and the J gene lost 2 bases, with 14 bases spanning the gap.

The gene calls are TRBV10-3 and TRBJ1-1; 7 bases agree with TRBD1. From germline, CDR1 is ENHRY and CDR2 SYGVKD. The CDR3 totals 14 residues. Trimming took 3 bases from V and 7 from J; bases not matched to a gene: 8. As DNA, the CDR3 is TGTGCCATCAGTGACCTTGACAGGGACATTGAAGCTTTCTTT. Translation gives CAISDLDRDIEAFF.

The V and J genes are TRBV7-9 and TRBJ2-3, with D possibly being TRBD1 (7 bases). CDR3 length equals 13 residues. Germline CDR1 and CDR2: SEHNR and FQNEAQ (reference sequence). The V end was cut by 3 bases, the J end by 8 bases, with 12 bases between. CDR3 loop: CASSFQGEATQYF. CDR3 sequence (DNA): TGTGCCAGCAGCTTCCAGGGGGAGGCTACGCAGTATTTT.

The chain joins TRBV7-9 to TRBJ2-5; maybe TRBD1 (5 bases). Germline lookup yields CDR1 SEHNR and CDR2 FQNEAQ (reference sequence). This CDR3 is 14 amino acids long. V dropped 5 bases and J dropped 5 bases, with 15 bases sitting between them. The CDR3 sequence: CASSLGRVGETQYF. The CDR3 DNA is TGTGCCAGCAGCCTTGGCAGGGTTGGGGAGACCCAGTACTTC.

The sample holds one count of this clone. The V call is TRBV19, the J call TRBJ2-1, with 8 bases identical to TRBD1. Germline V lookup: CDR1 LNHDA, CDR2 SQIVND (reference sequence). V lost 5 bases, J lost 0 bases, and 6 bases stayed unmatched. The CDR3 spans 16 residues. The CDR3 region has the DNA TGTGCCAGTAGTGGTGACAGGGGCAGCTCCTACAATGAGCAGTTCTTC. The encoded protein is CASSGDRGSSYNEQFF.

J is TRBJ2-6 and V is TRBV30, with a possible D match to TRBD2 (5 bases). Trimming shortened V by 7 bases and J by 0 bases, and 16 bases separated the two germline ends. This CDR3 is 16 amino acids long. The germline CDR1 and CDR2 sequences are GTSNPN and SVGIG (reference sequence). The CDR3 bases are TGTGCCTTTCAGAGGGCAGCTATCTCTGGGGCCAACGTCCTGACTTTC. It is translated as CAFQRAAISGANVLTF. Filled out from reference TRBV30 and TRBJ2-6, the complete variable domain reads SQTIHQWPATLVQPVGSPLSLECTVEGTSNPNLYWYRQAAGRGLQLLFYSVGIGQISSEVPQNLSASRPQDRQFILSSKKLLLSDSGFYLCAFQRAAISGANVLTFGAGSRLTVL.

Relative to its sample, this clone is medium-sized. J is TRBJ1-2 and V is TRBV19; no firm D call. Trimming took 7 bases from V and 2 from J, leaving 11 bases between them. Germline CDR1 is LNHDA and CDR2 is SQIVND (reference sequence). This CDR3 comprises 13 residues. The CDR3 protein is CASKLERNYGYTF. CDR3 DNA sequence: TGTGCCAGTAAACTCGAGAGGAACTATGGCTACACCTTC. Based on the CDR3 plus reference TRBV19 and TRBJ1-2, the full variable domain is DGGITQSPKYLFRKEGQNVTLSCEQNLNHDAMYWYRQDPGQGLRLIYYSQIVNDFQKGDIAEGYSVSREKKESFPLTVTSAQKNPTAFYLCASKLERNYGYTFGSGTRLTVV.

On this clone: The sample carries other DNA sequences with the same CDR3. This chain uses TRBV7-9 with TRBJ1-1, with a weak D call TRBD1 (5 bases). Trimming stripped 3 bases from V and 0 bases from J, with 14 bases between. Germline V gives CDR1 SEHNR, CDR2 FQNEAQ (reference sequence). This CDR3 comprises 16 residues. The CDR3 loop is CASSFGTANLNTEAFF. DNA for the CDR3: TGTGCCAGCAGCTTCGGGACGGCCAACTTGAACACTGAAGCTTTCTTT.

Written as DNA, the CDR3 is TGTGCCAGCAGTTTAGAGGTTTCAGGGCAGCACACTGAAGCTTTCTTT. Translated: CASSLEVSGQHTEAFF. This chain uses TRBV6-6 with TRBJ1-1, with D perhaps matching TRBD1 (5 bases). CDR3 length equals 16 residues. Germline CDR1 MNHNY, CDR2 SVGAGI (reference sequence). V was trimmed by 4 bases and J by 3 bases, leaving 18 bases between them.

The rearrangement uses TRBV27 and TRBJ1-2, with D perhaps TRBD1 (5 bases). Germline V gene sequence: CDR1 MNHEY, CDR2 SMNVEV (reference sequence). Trimming pared 5 bases from V and 4 bases from J, leaving 20 bases between. The CDR3 is 16 residues long. The CDR3 spells CASSLVGGSGAYGYTF. The DNA for the CDR3 is TGTGCCAGCAGTCTCGTTGGGGGAAGCGGCGCCTATGGCTACACCTTC.

The sample holds one count of this clone. The chain combines TRBV5-1 with TRBJ2-5, with 7 positions matching TRBD1. This CDR3 region has 16 residues. V dropped 0 bases and J dropped 5; count of bases not matched to a gene: 10. From germline, CDR1 is SGHRS and CDR2 YFSETQ. CDR3 nucleotide sequence: TGCGCCAGCAGCTTGGTAACAGGGGCGGATACGGAGACCCAGTACTTC. Translating it yields CASSLVTGADTETQYF.

The chain carries TRBV2 and TRBJ1-1; a possible D gene is TRBD1 (6 bases). Trimming took 4 bases from V and 5 from J, leaving 14 bases between them. Germline CDR1 is SNHLY and CDR2 is FYNNEI. The CDR3 length is 14 residues. The CDR3, as DNA: TGTGCCAGCAGTGTAAGGGGGGGTCGAACTGAAGCTTTCTTT. Residues: CASSVRGGRTEAFF.

CDR3 in amino acids: CASSSVGSGANVLTF. DNA for the CDR3: TGTGCCAGCAGTTCCGTTGGGTCTGGGGCCAACGTCCTGACTTTC. The chain recombines TRBV27 with TRBJ2-6; no firm D call. The germline V gene has CDR1 MNHEY and CDR2 SMNVEV (reference sequence). The CDR3 covers 15 residues. V shed 4 bases and J shed 1 base, with 8 bases lying between them.

The chain employs TRBV5-8 and TRBJ2-5; perhaps TRBD1 as D (5 bases). The V end lost 4 bases, the J end lost 2 bases, and 9 bases lay between the germline ends. CDR1 SGHTS and CDR2 YDEGEE come from the germline V gene. This CDR3 has 13 amino acids. CDR3 sequence reads: CASSRRQQETQYF. The CDR3 DNA reads as TGTGCCAGCAGCCGCCGACAGCAAGAGACCCAGTACTTC.

The chain combines TRBV28 with TRBJ1-2; no firm D call. Trimming cost V 3 bases and J 5 bases, with 7 bases left between them. This CDR3 region has 12 residues. CDR1 and CDR2 from the germline V gene are MDHEN and SYDVKM. DNA of the CDR3: TGTGCCAGCAGTTTGAGCGAGTATGGCTACACCTTC. Its protein is CASSLSEYGYTF.

The chain has TRBV5-4 and TRBJ2-7, with TRBD1 identical over 10 bases. CDR3 length equals 16 residues. Germline V lookup: CDR1 SGHNT, CDR2 YYREEE (reference sequence). The junction had 10 bases not matched to a gene; V was cut back by 2 bases and J by 5 bases. For the CDR3, the DNA is TGTGCCAGCAGCTTCACATTGACAGGGGGCGTAAACGAGCAGTACTTC. Translation: CASSFTLTGGVNEQYF.

The table lists this clone with a few counts. V usage is TRBV6-5 and J usage is TRBJ2-3, with D possibly being TRBD2 (5 bases). Trimming shortened V by 2 bases and J by 0 bases, and 6 bases separated the two germline ends. The germline V gene has CDR1 MNHEY and CDR2 SVGAGI. CDR3 length: 14 amino acids. CDR3 amino acids: CASSYGESTDTQYF. The CDR3 region has the DNA TGTGCCAGCAGTTACGGGGAGAGCACAGATACGCAGTATTTT.

DNA for the CDR3: TGTGCCACCTCGAACTTGCAGGGGTTGGTCAATGAGCAGTTCTTC. As protein: CATSNLQGLVNEQFF. V and J are TRBV14 and TRBJ2-1, with D tentatively TRBD1 (6 bases). V was shortened by 10 bases and J by 6 bases, with 22 bases between the two germline ends. This CDR3 is built from 15 residues. The germline V gene encodes CDR1 SGHDN and CDR2 FVKESK.

This clone was counted a single time. This chain joins TRBV10-3 and TRBJ2-3; D could derive from TRBD1 or TRBD2 (5 bases each). The V gene lost 7 bases and the J gene lost 6 bases, with 14 bases spanning the gap. The CDR3 extends over 13 amino acids. Germline V gene data show CDR1 as ENHRY and CDR2 as SYGVKD. The CDR3 nucleotides are TGTGCCATCACTGGGACCCCCGGTGATACGCAGTATTTT. Its translation is CAITGTPGDTQYF.

The V and J genes are TRBV19 and TRBJ1-2; 10 nucleotides align to TRBD1. Germline V gives CDR1 LNHDA, CDR2 SQIVND (reference sequence). V trimming: 5 bases; J trimming: 4 bases; junction bases outside the gene matches: 10. The CDR3 sequence is 16 residues long. The DNA for the CDR3 is TGTGCCAGTAGTTCCAATTCCGGGACAGGGGCCTATGGCTACACCTTC. It is translated as CASSSNSGTGAYGYTF.

V gene TRBV7-9 combines with J gene TRBJ2-1; 10 bases map to TRBD2. With 5 bases clipped from V and 7 bases from J, the junction kept 8 bases outside the gene matches. The CDR3 totals 15 residues. CDR1 and CDR2 (germline): SEHNR, FQNEAQ (reference sequence). CDR3 sequence reads: CASSHSTSGNNEQFF. CDR3 DNA sequence: TGTGCCAGCAGCCATAGTACTAGCGGGAATAATGAGCAGTTCTTC. Based on the CDR3 plus reference TRBV7-9 and TRBJ2-1, the full variable domain is DTGVSQNPRHKITKRGQNVTFRCDPISEHNRLYWYRQTLGQGPEFLTYFQNEAQLEKSRLLSDRFSAERPKGSFSTLEIQRTEQGDSAMYLCASSHSTSGNNEQFFGPGTRLTVL.

V usage is TRBV11-2 and J usage is TRBJ2-3, with 7 positions matching TRBD2. The CDR3 contains 15 residues. Germline V gene data show CDR1 as SGHAT and CDR2 as FQNNGV. The V gene end was trimmed by 3 bases and the J gene end by 3 bases; junction bases not matched to a gene: 6. The CDR3: CASSLGSGPTDTQYF. The CDR3 DNA follows: TGTGCCAGCAGCTTGGGTAGCGGGCCGACAGATACGCAGTATTTT.

The chain has TRBV19 and TRBJ1-1; TRBD1 might be the D (5 bases). Trimming left V 3 bases short and J 7 bases short, with 15 bases between. Germline CDR1 is LNHDA and CDR2 is SQIVND (reference sequence). The CDR3 sequence is 14 residues long. The CDR3 sequence is CASSILDRESEAFF. For the CDR3, the DNA is TGTGCCAGTAGTATTCTCGACAGAGAAAGTGAAGCTTTCTTT. Combining the CDR3 with reference TRBV19 and TRBJ1-1 gives the whole variable domain DGGITQSPKYLFRKEGQNVTLSCEQNLNHDAMYWYRQDPGQGLRLIYYSQIVNDFQKGDIAEGYSVSREKKESFPLTVTSAQKNPTAFYLCASSILDRESEAFFGQGTRLTVV.

This clone occurred a few times. The rearrangement joins TRBV5-6 to TRBJ2-1; TRBD1 agrees at 8 bases. CDR3 length equals 16 residues. Germline CDR1 SGHDT, CDR2 YYEEEE. V dropped 2 bases and J dropped 4; count of bases not matched to a gene: 8. The CDR3 spells CASSLNTGTGYNEQFF. The CDR3 bases are TGTGCCAGCAGCTTAAACACCGGGACAGGTTACAATGAGCAGTTCTTC.

The V gene is TRBV28, the J gene TRBJ1-4, with 10 positions matching TRBD1. Trimming removed 2 bases from V and 8 bases from J; junction bases left unmatched: 11. Looked up from germline, CDR1 is MDHEN and CDR2 is SYDVKM. The CDR3 is made up of 17 amino acids. CDR3: CASSLPHGQGGGEKLFF. CDR3 sequence (DNA): TGTGCCAGCAGTTTACCCCACGGACAGGGGGGAGGAGAAAAACTGTTTTTT.

This chain links TRBV11-2 with TRBJ2-7; D is undetermined. The germline V gene has CDR1 SGHAT and CDR2 FQNNGV. The V and J ends lost 3 bases and 1 base respectively, with 7 bases between them. CDR3 length: 13 residues. CDR3 nucleotides: TGTGCCAGCAGCTTCAGCAGTTCCTACGAGCAGTACTTC. It specifies CASSFSSSYEQYF.

The chain combines TRBV9 with TRBJ2-1; TRBD2 agrees at 11 bases. The V segment lost 4 bases and the J segment 4 bases; nucleotides outside the gene matches: 4. The CDR3 has 15 residues. In germline, CDR1 is SGDLS, CDR2 YYNGEE. The CDR3 DNA is TGTGCCAGCAGCTCCGGGACTAGCGGATACAATGAGCAGTTCTTC. It yields the protein CASSSGTSGYNEQFF.

This clone was observed once. This chain uses TRBV2 with TRBJ2-3; D is undetermined. Per germline, CDR1 SNHLY and CDR2 FYNNEI. The CDR3 extends over 13 amino acids. The germline V and J ends were trimmed by 8 bases and 3 bases, with 12 bases remaining between them. CDR3 nucleotides: TGTGCCAGCGGGCAGCTAGAGACAGATACGCAGTATTTT. Translation: CASGQLETDTQYF.